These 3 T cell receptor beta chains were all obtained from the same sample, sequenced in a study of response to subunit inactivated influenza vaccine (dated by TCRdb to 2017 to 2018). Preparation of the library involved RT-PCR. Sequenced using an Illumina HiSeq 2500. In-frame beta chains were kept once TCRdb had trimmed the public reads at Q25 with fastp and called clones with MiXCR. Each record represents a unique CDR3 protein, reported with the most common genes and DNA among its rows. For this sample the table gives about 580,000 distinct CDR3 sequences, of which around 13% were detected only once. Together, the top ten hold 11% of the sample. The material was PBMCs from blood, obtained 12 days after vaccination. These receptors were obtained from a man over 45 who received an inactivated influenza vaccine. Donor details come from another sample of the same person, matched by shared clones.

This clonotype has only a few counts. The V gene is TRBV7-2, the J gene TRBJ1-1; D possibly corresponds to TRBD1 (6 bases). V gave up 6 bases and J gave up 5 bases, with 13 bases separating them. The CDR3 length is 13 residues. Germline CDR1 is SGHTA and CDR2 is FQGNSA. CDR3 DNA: TGTGCCAGCAGGACCCTACAGGGAACTGAAGCTTTCTTT. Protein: CASRTLQGTEAFF.

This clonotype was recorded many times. CDR3 sequence (DNA): TGTGCCAGCAGTTTAACCCTGAATGGCTACACCTTC. Amino acids: CASSLTLNGYTF. This rearrangement joins TRBV12-3 or TRBV12-4 to TRBJ1-2, with no clear D. Trimming left V 2 bases short and J 6 bases short, with 7 bases between. The CDR3 extends over 12 amino acids.

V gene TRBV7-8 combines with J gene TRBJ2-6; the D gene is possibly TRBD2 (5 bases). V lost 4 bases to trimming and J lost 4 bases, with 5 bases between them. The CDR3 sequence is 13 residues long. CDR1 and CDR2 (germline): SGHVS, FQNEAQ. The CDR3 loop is CASSSGGANVLTF. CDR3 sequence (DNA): TGTGCCAGCAGCTCGGGAGGGGCCAACGTCCTGACTTTC.